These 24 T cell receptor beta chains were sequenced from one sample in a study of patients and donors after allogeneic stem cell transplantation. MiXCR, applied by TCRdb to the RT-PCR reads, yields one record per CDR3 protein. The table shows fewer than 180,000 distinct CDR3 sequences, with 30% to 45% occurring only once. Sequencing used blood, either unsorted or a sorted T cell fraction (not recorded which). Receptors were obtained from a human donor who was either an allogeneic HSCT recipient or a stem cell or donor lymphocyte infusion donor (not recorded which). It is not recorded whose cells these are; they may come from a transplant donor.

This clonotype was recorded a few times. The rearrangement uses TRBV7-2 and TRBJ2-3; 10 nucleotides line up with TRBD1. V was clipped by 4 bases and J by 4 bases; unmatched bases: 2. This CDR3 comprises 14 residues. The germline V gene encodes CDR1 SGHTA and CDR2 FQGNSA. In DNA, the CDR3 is TGTGCCAGCAGCTCGGACAGGGGGGCAGATACGCAGTATTTT. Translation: CASSSDRGADTQYF.

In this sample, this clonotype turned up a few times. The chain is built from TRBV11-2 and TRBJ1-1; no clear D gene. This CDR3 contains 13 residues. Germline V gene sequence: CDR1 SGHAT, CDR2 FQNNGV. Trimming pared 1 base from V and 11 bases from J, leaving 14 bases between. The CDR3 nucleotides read TGTGCCAGCAGCTTAGGGATCCCGTATCCGGCTTTCTTT. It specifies CASSLGIPYPAFF.

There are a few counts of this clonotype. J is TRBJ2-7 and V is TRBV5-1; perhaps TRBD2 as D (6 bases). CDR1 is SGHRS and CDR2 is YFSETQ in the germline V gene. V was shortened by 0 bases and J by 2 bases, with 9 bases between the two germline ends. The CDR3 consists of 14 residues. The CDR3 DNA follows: TGCGCCAGCAGCTTGGCCTCGGGGGCCTACGAGCAGTACGTC. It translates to CASSLASGAYEQYV.

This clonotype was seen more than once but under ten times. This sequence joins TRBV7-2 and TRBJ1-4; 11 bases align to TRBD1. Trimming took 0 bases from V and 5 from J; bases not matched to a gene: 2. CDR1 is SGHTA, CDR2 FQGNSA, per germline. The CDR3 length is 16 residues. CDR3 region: CASSLAGTGGNEKLFF. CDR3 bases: TGTGCCAGCAGCTTAGCGGGGACAGGGGGAAATGAAAAACTGTTTTTT.

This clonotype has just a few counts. The CDR3 nucleotides are TGTGCCATCAGTGAGTCTGGCAGGGGGCTCTCATTCAATGAGCAGTTCTTC. It translates to CAISESGRGLSFNEQFF. The V gene is TRBV10-3, the J gene TRBJ2-1; TRBD1 aligns across 8 bases. The CDR3 covers 17 residues. Germline CDR1 reads ENHRY; CDR2 reads SYGVKD. V lost 0 bases to trimming and J lost 6 bases; unmatched junction nucleotides: 10.

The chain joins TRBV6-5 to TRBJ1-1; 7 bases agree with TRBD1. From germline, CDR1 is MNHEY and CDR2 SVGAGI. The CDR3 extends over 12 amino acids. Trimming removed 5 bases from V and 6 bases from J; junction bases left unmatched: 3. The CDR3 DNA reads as TGTGCCAGCAGTCGAACAGGGGCTGAAGCTTTCTTT. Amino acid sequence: CASSRTGAEAFF.

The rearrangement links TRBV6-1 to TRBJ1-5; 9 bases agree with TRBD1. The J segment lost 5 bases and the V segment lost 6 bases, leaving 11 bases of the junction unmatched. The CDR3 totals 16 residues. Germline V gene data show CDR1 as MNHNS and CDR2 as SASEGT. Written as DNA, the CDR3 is TGTGCCAGCAGGCCTGGGACAGGGCTCCAACATCAGCCCCAGCATTTT. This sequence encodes CASRPGTGLQHQPQHF.

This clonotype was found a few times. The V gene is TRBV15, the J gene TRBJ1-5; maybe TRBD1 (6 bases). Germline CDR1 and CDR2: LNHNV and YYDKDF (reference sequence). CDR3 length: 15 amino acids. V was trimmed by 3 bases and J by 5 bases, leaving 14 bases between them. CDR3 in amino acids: CATSRTNRAYQPQHF. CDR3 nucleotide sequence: TGTGCCACCAGCAGGACGAACAGGGCCTATCAGCCCCAGCATTTT.

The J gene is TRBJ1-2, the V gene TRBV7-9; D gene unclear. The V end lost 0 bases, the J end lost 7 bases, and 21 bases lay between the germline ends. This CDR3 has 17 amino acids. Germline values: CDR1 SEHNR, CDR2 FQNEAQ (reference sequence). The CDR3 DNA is TGTGCCAGCAGCTTAGCGTTAGTGGAACAGCGGGTCGGTGGCTACACCTTC. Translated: CASSLALVEQRVGGYTF.

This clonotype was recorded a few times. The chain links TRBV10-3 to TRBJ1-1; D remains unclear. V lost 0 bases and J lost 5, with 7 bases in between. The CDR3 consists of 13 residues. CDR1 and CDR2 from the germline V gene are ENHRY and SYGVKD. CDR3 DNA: TGTGCCATCAGTGAGTCGGGGATTACTGAAGCTTTCTTT. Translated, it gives CAISESGITEAFF.

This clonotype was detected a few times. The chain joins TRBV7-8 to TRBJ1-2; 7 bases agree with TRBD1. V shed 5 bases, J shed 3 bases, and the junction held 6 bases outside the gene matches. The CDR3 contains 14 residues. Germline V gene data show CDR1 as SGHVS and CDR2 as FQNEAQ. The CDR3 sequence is CASSGGGGDYGYTF. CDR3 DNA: TGTGCCAGCAGCGGAGGGGGCGGAGACTATGGCTACACCTTC.

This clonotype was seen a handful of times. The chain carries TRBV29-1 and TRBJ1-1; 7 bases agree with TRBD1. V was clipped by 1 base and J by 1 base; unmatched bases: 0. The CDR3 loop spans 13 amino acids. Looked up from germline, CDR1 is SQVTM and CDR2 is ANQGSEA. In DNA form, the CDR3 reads TGCAGCGTTGAAGGGACAGGGAACACTGAAGCTTTCTTT. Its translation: CSVEGTGNTEAFF.

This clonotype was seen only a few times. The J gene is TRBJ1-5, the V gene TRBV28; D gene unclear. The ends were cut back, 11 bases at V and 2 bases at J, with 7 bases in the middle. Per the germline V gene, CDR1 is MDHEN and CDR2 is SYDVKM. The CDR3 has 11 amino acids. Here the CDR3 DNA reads TGTGCCGCTTCGGGCAATCAGCCCCAGCATTTT. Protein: CAASGNQPQHF.

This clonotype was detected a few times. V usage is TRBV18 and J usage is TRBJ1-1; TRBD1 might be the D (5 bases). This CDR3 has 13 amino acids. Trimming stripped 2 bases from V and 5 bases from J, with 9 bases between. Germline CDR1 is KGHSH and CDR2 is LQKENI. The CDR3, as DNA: TGTGCCAGCTCACCAACCGACAGAACTGAAGCTTTCTTT. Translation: CASSPTDRTEAFF. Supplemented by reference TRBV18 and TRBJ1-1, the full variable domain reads NAGVMQNPRHLVRRRGQEARLRCSPMKGHSHVYWYRQLPEEGLKFMVYLQKENIIDESGMPKERFSAEFPKEGPSILRIQQVVRGDSAAYFCASSPTDRTEAFFGQGTRLTVV.

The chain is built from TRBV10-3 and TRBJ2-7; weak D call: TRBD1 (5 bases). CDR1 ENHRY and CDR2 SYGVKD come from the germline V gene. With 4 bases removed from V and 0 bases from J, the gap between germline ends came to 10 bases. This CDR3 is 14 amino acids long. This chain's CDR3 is CAISAQGLSYEQYV. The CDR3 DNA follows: TGTGCCATCAGTGCCCAGGGCCTCTCCTACGAGCAGTACGTC.

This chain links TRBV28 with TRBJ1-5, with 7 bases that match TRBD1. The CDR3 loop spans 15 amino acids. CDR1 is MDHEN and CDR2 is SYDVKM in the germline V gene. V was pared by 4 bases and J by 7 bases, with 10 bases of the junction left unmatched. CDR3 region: CASSSPTGLRQPQHF. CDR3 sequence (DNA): TGTGCCAGCAGTTCCCCGACAGGGTTGAGGCAGCCCCAGCATTTT.

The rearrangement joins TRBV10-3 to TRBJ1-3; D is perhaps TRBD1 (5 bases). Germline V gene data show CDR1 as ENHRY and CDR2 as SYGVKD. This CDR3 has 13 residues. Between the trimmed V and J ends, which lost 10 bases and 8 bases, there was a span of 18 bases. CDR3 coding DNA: TGTGCCACCTTGACGGGGGTTGGGGACACCATATATTTT. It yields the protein CATLTGVGDTIYF.

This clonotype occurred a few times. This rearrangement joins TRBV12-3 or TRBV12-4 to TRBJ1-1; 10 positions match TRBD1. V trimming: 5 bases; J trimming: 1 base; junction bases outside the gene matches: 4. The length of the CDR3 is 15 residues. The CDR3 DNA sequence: TGTGCCAGCAGTAGGGGACAGGGGACGAACACTGAAGCTTTCTTT. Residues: CASSRGQGTNTEAFF.

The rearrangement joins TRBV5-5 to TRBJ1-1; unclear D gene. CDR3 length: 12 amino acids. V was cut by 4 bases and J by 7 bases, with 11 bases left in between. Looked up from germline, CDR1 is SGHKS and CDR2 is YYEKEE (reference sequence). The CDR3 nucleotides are TGTGCCAGCAGCATACTTGACTTTGAAGCTTTCTTT. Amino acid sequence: CASSILDFEAFF. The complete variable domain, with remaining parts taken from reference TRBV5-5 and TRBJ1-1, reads DAGVTQSPTHLIKTRGQQVTLRCSPISGHKSVSWYQQVLGQGPQFIFQYYEKEERGRGNFPDRFSARQFPNYSSELNVNALLLGDSALYLCASSILDFEAFFGQGTRLTVV.

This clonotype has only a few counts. CDR3 protein: CASSQERTGVNTEAFF. CDR3 bases: TGTGCCAGCAGCCAAGAAAGGACAGGGGTTAACACTGAAGCTTTCTTT. The rearrangement links TRBV4-2 to TRBJ1-1; 9 bases match TRBD1. The CDR3 sequence is 16 residues long. CDR1 and CDR2 from the germline V gene are LGHNA and YNFKEQ. With V trimmed by 0 bases and J by 2 bases, 4 bases remained unmatched.

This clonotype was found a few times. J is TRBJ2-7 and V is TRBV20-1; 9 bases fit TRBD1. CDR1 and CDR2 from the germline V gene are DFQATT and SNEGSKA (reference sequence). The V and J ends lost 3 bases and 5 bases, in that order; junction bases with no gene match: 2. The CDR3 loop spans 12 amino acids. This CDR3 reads CSASGDRDEQYV. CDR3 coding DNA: TGCAGTGCTAGTGGGGACAGGGACGAGCAGTACGTC.

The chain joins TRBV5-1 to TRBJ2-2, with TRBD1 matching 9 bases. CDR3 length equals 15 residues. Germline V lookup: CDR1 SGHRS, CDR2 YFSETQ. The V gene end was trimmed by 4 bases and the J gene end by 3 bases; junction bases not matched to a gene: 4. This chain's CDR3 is CASSGWTGDTGELFF. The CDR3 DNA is TGCGCCAGCAGCGGGTGGACAGGGGACACCGGGGAGCTGTTTTTT.

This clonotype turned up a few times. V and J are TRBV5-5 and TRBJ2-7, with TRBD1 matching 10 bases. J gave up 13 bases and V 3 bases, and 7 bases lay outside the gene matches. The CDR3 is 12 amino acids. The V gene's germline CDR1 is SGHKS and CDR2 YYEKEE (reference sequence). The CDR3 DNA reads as TGTGCCAGCAGCTCGGGACAGGGGCCTCGATACTTC. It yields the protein CASSSGQGPRYF.

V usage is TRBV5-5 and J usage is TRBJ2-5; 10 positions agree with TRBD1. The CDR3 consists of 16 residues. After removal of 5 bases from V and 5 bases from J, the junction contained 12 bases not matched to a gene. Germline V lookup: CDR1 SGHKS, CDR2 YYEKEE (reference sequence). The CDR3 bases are TGTGCCAGCAGGCGGGGGACAGGGGAGGGGCCGGAGACCCAGTACTTC. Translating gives CASRRGTGEGPETQYF.